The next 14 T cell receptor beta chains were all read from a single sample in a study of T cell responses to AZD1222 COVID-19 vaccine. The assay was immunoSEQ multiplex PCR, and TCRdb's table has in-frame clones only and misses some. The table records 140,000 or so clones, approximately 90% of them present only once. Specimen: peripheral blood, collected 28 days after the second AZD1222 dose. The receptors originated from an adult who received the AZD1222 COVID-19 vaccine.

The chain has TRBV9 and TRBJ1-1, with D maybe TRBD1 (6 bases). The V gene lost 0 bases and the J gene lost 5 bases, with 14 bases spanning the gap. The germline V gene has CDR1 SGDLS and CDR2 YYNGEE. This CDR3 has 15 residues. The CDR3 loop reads CASSVVYPQGTEAFF. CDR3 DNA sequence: TGTGCCAGCAGCGTAGTTTACCCCCAGGGGACTGAAGCTTTCTTT.

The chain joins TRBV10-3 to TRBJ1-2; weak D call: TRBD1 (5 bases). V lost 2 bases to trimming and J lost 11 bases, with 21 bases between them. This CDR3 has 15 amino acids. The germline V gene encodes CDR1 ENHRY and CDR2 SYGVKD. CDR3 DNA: TGTGCCATCAGTGAGGCCCAGGGAGAGGTCCAACGGTACACCTTC. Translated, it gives CAISEAQGEVQRYTF.

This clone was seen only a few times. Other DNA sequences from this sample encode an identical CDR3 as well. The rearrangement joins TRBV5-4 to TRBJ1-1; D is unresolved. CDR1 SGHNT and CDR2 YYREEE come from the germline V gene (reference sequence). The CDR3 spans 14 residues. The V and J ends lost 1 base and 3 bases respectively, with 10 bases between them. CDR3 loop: CASSLSGDYTEAFF. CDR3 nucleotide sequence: TGTGCCAGCAGCTTGTCTGGGGATTACACTGAAGCTTTCTTT.

CDR3 protein: CASSYHRDTGELFF. CDR3 nucleotide sequence: TGTGCCAGCAGCTACCACAGGGACACCGGGGAGCTGTTTTTT. This chain joins TRBV5-5 and TRBJ2-2; possible D gene TRBD1, 6 bases. The CDR3 has 14 amino acids. Germline V gives CDR1 SGHKS, CDR2 YYEKEE (reference sequence). The V end lost 3 bases, the J end lost 3 bases, and 9 bases lay between the germline ends.

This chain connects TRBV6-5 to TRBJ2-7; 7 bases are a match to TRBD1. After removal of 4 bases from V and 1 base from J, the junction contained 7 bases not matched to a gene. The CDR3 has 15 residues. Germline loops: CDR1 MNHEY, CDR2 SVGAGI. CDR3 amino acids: CASSSNRGSSYEQYF. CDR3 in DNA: TGTGCCAGCAGTTCTAACAGGGGAAGTTCCTACGAGCAGTACTTC.

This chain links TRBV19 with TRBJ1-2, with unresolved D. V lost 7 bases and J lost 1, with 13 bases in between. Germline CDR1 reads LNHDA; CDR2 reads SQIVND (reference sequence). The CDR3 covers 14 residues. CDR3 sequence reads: CASIRADFNYGYTF. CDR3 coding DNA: TGTGCCAGTATACGAGCAGACTTTAACTATGGCTACACCTTC.

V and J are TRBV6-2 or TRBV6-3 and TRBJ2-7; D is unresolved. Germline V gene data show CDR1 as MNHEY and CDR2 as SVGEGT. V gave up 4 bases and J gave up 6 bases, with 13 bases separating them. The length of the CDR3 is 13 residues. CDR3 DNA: TGTGCCAGCAGTTGGGCAAGGGAAGGCGAGCAGTACTTC. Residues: CASSWAREGEQYF.

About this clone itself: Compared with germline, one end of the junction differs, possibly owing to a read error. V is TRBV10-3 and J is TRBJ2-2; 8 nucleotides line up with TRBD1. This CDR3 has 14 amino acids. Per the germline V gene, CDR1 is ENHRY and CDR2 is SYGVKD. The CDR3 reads CATSQGASTGELFF. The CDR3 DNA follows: TGTGCCACCAGTCAGGGGGCGAGCACCGGGGAGCTGTTTTTT.

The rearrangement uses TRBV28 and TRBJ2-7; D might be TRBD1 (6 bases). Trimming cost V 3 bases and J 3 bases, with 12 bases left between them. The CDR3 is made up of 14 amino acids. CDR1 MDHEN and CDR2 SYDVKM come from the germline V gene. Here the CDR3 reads CASSFGGGGYEQYF. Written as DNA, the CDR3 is TGTGCCAGCAGTTTTGGGGGCGGCGGCTACGAGCAGTACTTC.

CDR3 protein: CASSRESEGASYNEQFF. The CDR3 DNA reads as TGTGCCAGCAGCCGAGAGAGCGAGGGGGCGAGCTACAATGAGCAGTTCTTC. This sequence joins TRBV3-1 (or the pseudogene TRBV3-2) and TRBJ2-1, with 7 positions matching TRBD1. The germline V gene encodes CDR1 LGHDT and CDR2 YNNKEL (reference sequence). The J segment lost 3 bases and the V segment lost 4 bases, leaving 12 bases of the junction unmatched. The CDR3 runs 17 residues.

CDR3 protein: CASSTPGVYEQFF. In DNA form, the CDR3 reads TGTGCCAGTTCAACCCCCGGGGTCTATGAGCAGTTCTTC. This chain connects TRBV5-4 to TRBJ2-1; TRBD2 might be the D (5 bases). CDR1 and CDR2 from the germline V gene are SGHNT and YYREEE (reference sequence). V gave up 8 bases and J gave up 8 bases, with 17 bases separating them. This CDR3 spans 13 amino acids.

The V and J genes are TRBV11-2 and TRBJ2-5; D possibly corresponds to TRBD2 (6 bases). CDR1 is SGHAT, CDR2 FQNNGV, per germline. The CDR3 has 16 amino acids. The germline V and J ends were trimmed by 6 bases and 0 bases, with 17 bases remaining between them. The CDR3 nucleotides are TGTGCCAGCAGGGCGGGTAGCGGAAGGTACCAAGAGACCCAGTACTTC. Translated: CASRAGSGRYQETQYF.

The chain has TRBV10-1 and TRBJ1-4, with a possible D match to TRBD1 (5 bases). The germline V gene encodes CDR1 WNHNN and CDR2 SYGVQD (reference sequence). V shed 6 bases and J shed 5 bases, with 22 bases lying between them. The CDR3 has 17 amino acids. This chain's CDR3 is CASRGGNESFENEKLFF. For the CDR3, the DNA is TGCGCCAGCAGGGGGGGAAATGAATCGTTCGAGAATGAAAAACTGTTTTTT.

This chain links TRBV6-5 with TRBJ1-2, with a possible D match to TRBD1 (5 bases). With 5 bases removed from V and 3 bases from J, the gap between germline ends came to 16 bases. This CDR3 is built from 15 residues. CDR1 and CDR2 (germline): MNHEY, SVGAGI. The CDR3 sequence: CASSSGYRLDYGYTF. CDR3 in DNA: TGTGCCAGCAGTAGCGGTTACAGGTTGGACTATGGCTACACCTTC.